These 29 T cell receptor beta chains were all obtained from the same sample, sequenced in a study of cytomegalovirus exposure and HLA in healthy donors (dated 2017 in TCRdb). The method was the immunoSEQ multiplex PCR assay. The multiplex PCR relied on a mix of 60 forward primers for TCR Vbeta segments and 13 reverse primers for TCR Jbeta segments. TCRdb provides this immuneACCESS table in a form limited to in-frame rearrangements. Some clones are lacking; in checked studies, under half of them reflect an unresolved V gene, and why the rest are absent is not known. For this sample, the table gives approximately 58,000 clones. The leading ten clones occupy roughly 12% of the sample. Sequenced sample: PBMCs. These receptors were taken from a man in his late teens or twenties in good health and CMV-seropositive.

The V and J genes are TRBV18 and TRBJ2-4; TRBD2 matches at 10 bases. This CDR3 has 16 amino acids. From germline, CDR1 is KGHSH and CDR2 LQKENI. The V gene end was trimmed by 4 bases and the J gene end by 8 bases; junction bases not matched to a gene: 11. Here the CDR3 DNA reads TGTGCCAGCTCACTCGGGACTAGCGCCGCCAGGGACATTCAGTACTTC. It encodes CASSLGTSAARDIQYF.

The V call is TRBV9, the J call TRBJ1-2; D is unclear. Trimming shortened V by 1 base and J by 0 bases, and 4 bases separated the two germline ends. The CDR3 contains 13 residues. Germline-derived CDR1 and CDR2 are SGDLS and YYNGEE. The CDR3 loop is CASSVSANYGYTF. The CDR3 DNA sequence: TGTGCCAGCAGCGTATCTGCTAACTATGGCTACACCTTC.

V is TRBV7-3 and J is TRBJ2-1, with 8 nucleotides matching TRBD2. V was pared by 3 bases and J by 0 bases, with 1 base of the junction left unmatched. Germline V CDR1 and CDR2: SGHTA, FQGTGA. The CDR3 loop spans 15 amino acids. The CDR3 reads CASSFREGSYNEQFF. The CDR3, as DNA: TGTGCCAGCAGCTTCCGGGAGGGCTCCTACAATGAGCAGTTCTTC.

The chain links TRBV5-3 to TRBJ2-7; a possible D gene is TRBD1 (5 bases). TRBV5-3 is annotated as an ORF whose role is uncertain. The V and J ends lost 6 bases and 2 bases respectively, with 15 bases between them. There are 14 residues in the CDR3. The CDR3 nucleotides are TGTGCCAGAATACCGACAGCCGCCACCTACGAGCAGTACTTC. It yields the protein CARIPTAATYEQYF.

Concerning this clone: An end of the junction does not agree with germline; a read error may underlie this. This chain uses TRBV7-9 with TRBJ1-1; weak D call: TRBD1 (6 bases). The germline V gene encodes CDR1 SEHNR and CDR2 FQNEAQ (reference sequence). This CDR3 has 16 residues. The CDR3 DNA follows: TGTGCCAGAAGCTTGGCCCACAGGGTAAGGGACACTGAAGCTTTCTTT. Amino acid sequence: CARSLAHRVRDTEAFF.

V gene TRBV6-1 combines with J gene TRBJ2-1; 11 nucleotides agree with TRBD2. The CDR3 runs to 15 residues. The V and J ends lost 3 bases and 6 bases, in that order; junction bases with no gene match: 4. The germline gives CDR1 MNHNS, CDR2 SASEGT. The CDR3 DNA is TGTGCCAGCAGTGATCTAGCGGGAGGCGTCAATGAGCAGTTCTTC. This translates into CASSDLAGGVNEQFF.

V gene TRBV5-4 combines with J gene TRBJ2-3; 9 nucleotides align to TRBD1. After removal of 2 bases from V and 4 bases from J, the junction contained 5 bases not matched to a gene. Germline V gene data show CDR1 as SGHNT and CDR2 as YYREEE (reference sequence). This CDR3 has 15 residues. This chain's CDR3 is CASSFGTGMADTQYF. Here the CDR3 DNA reads TGTGCCAGCAGCTTTGGGACAGGGATGGCAGATACGCAGTATTTT.

This chain uses TRBV11-3 with TRBJ2-7, with TRBD2 matching 12 bases. Per the germline V gene, CDR1 is SGHNT and CDR2 is YENEEA. CDR3 size: 15 residues. J was trimmed by 4 bases and V by 5 bases; bases with no gene match: 6. CDR3 DNA: TGTGCCAGCAGCCCAGGACTAGCGGGGCCATACGAGCAGTACTTC. Residues: CASSPGLAGPYEQYF.

The chain couples TRBV7-9 to TRBJ2-1, with a possible D match to TRBD2 (5 bases). The germline V gene encodes CDR1 SEHNR and CDR2 FQNEAQ (reference sequence). The V and J ends lost 10 bases and 6 bases respectively, with 16 bases between them. The CDR3 length is 13 residues. DNA for the CDR3: TGTGCCACCCGGGGTAGCGACTCCAATGAGCAGTTCTTC. It translates to CATRGSDSNEQFF.

The chain employs TRBV4-2 and TRBJ2-5, with D perhaps TRBD2 (6 bases). V lost 4 bases and J 4 bases, leaving 10 bases between the germline ends. CDR3 length: 13 residues. Per germline, CDR1 LGHNA and CDR2 YNFKEQ. This chain's CDR3 is CASSPLALETQYF. DNA of the CDR3: TGTGCCAGCAGCCCACTAGCCCTAGAGACCCAGTACTTC.

The chain joins TRBV6-1 to TRBJ2-7; 7 positions match TRBD2. Trimming cost V 4 bases and J 2 bases; bases outside gene matches: 11. This CDR3 has 16 amino acids. CDR1 is MNHNS, CDR2 SASEGT, per germline. CDR3 sequence (DNA): TGTGCCAGCAGTGGACCTAACGGGAGGTCCACCTACGAGCAGTACTTC. This sequence encodes CASSGPNGRSTYEQYF.

V is TRBV28 and J is TRBJ2-3; 7 bases align to TRBD1. J lost 10 bases, V lost 4 bases, and 11 bases had no gene match. CDR3 length equals 14 residues. Germline V gene lookup returns CDR1 MDHEN and CDR2 SYDVKM. The CDR3 nucleotides are TGTGCCAGCAGTTCCTCGGACAGGTCAGGGGCGCAGTATTTT. Translation gives CASSSSDRSGAQYF.

This rearrangement joins TRBV4-1 to TRBJ2-2, with D uncertain. The V gene's germline CDR1 is MGHRA and CDR2 YSYEKL. The CDR3 contains 13 residues. Trimming took 1 base from V and 3 from J, leaving 3 bases between them. DNA for the CDR3: TGCGCCAGCAGCCAAGTCTACACCGGGGAGCTGTTTTTT. Protein product: CASSQVYTGELFF.

The genes are TRBV6-1 and TRBJ1-6; 7 bases match TRBD1. The CDR3 is 13 amino acids. Germline V CDR1 and CDR2: MNHNS, SASEGT. Trimming took 3 bases from V and 10 from J; bases not matched to a gene: 3. The CDR3, as DNA: TGTGCCAGCAGTGATACAGGGGAATCACCCCTCCACTTT. Translated: CASSDTGESPLHF.

V and J are TRBV7-5 and TRBJ1-1. TRBV7-5 is marked as a pseudogene. The CDR3 totals 13 residues. CDR3 in amino acids: CASSFSTRTEAFF. In nucleotides, the CDR3 is TGTGCCAGCAGCTTCTCGACGCGGACTGAAGCTTTCTTT.

This chain joins TRBV10-3 and TRBJ2-3; 9 bases fit TRBD2. Losses at the gene ends were 3 bases for V and 5 bases for J; bases not matched to a gene: 9. Germline loops: CDR1 ENHRY, CDR2 SYGVKD. The CDR3 length is 16 residues. The CDR3 nucleotides are TGTGCCATCAGTGATGGGCGGGAGGGCCGAAAAGATACGCAGTATTTT. This sequence encodes CAISDGREGRKDTQYF.

The chain combines TRBV6-1 with TRBJ2-5, with TRBD2 matching 7 bases. CDR1 is MNHNS and CDR2 is SASEGT in the germline V gene. There are 14 residues in the CDR3. V trimming: 11 bases; J trimming: 3 bases; junction bases outside the gene matches: 12. The CDR3 DNA reads TGTGCCTCTTTCCCGGGACTACCTAAAGAGACCCAGTACTTC. Translating gives CASFPGLPKETQYF.

V and J are TRBV11-3 and TRBJ2-7; TRBD2 is a possible D gene (6 bases). This CDR3 contains 14 residues. Germline-derived CDR1 and CDR2 are SGHNT and YENEEA. V dropped 8 bases and J dropped 0 bases, with 14 bases sitting between them. DNA for the CDR3: TGTGCCAGCCGACCGACCGGGAGCTCCTACGAGCAGTACTTC. Amino acid sequence: CASRPTGSSYEQYF.

The chain employs TRBV10-1 and TRBJ1-1; D unresolved. The CDR3 runs 13 residues. Germline assignment: CDR1 WNHNN and CDR2 SYGVQD (reference sequence). With 7 bases removed from V and 1 base from J, the gap between germline ends came to 10 bases. The CDR3 sequence: CASMRDWNTEAFF. The CDR3 DNA sequence: TGCGCCAGCATGAGGGATTGGAACACTGAAGCTTTCTTT.

This chain joins TRBV9 and TRBJ1-5, with unresolved D. Per the germline V gene, CDR1 is SGDLS and CDR2 is YYNGEE. This CDR3 has 15 amino acids. The ends were cut back, 1 base at V and 2 bases at J, with 10 bases in the middle. CDR3 region: CASSVSGLGNQPQHF. The CDR3 DNA reads as TGTGCCAGCAGCGTATCGGGGTTGGGCAATCAGCCCCAGCATTTT. The complete variable domain, with remaining parts taken from reference TRBV9 and TRBJ1-5, reads DSGVTQTPKHLITATGQRVTLRCSPRSGDLSVYWYQQSLDQGLQFLIQYYNGEERAKGNILERFSAQQFPDLHSELNLSSLELGDSALYFCASSVSGLGNQPQHFGDGTRLSIL.

The chain carries TRBV30 and TRBJ2-3; 10 bases are a match to TRBD2. Germline V CDR1 and CDR2: GTSNPN, SVGIG (reference sequence). The CDR3 length is 15 residues. The V segment lost 0 bases and the J segment 2 bases; nucleotides outside the gene matches: 2. CDR3 residues: CAWSVLAGHTDTQYF. CDR3 bases: TGTGCCTGGAGTGTACTAGCGGGACACACAGATACGCAGTATTTT. Full variable domain (rest looked up from reference TRBV30 and TRBJ2-3): SQTIHQWPATLVQPVGSPLSLECTVEGTSNPNLYWYRQAAGRGLQLLFYSVGIGQISSEVPQNLSASRPQDRQFILSSKKLLLSDSGFYLCAWSVLAGHTDTQYFGPGTRLTVL.

The rearrangement links TRBV7-7 to TRBJ2-1; 8 nucleotides match TRBD1. The CDR3 extends over 13 amino acids. V lost 5 bases and J lost 9; bases outside the gene matches: 6. Germline lookup yields CDR1 SSHAT and CDR2 FNYEAQ (reference sequence). The CDR3 DNA is TGTGCCAGCAGCGTGGACAGGGCAAGTGAGCAGTTCTTC. Translating gives CASSVDRASEQFF.

J is TRBJ2-3 and V is TRBV30; 7 positions agree with TRBD1. V lost 5 bases to trimming and J lost 0 bases; unmatched junction nucleotides: 8. The germline V gene encodes CDR1 GTSNPN and CDR2 SVGIG (reference sequence). CDR3 length: 15 amino acids. CDR3 coding DNA: TGTGCCTGGGATAGACGACAGGGAAGCACAGATACGCAGTATTTT. This encodes CAWDRRQGSTDTQYF.

The chain uses TRBV19 and TRBJ2-1, with 10 bases aligning to TRBD2. The CDR3 runs to 15 residues. CDR1 is LNHDA and CDR2 is SQIVND in the germline V gene (reference sequence). Trimming at V came to 4 bases and at J to 4 bases, leaving 4 bases not matched to a gene. CDR3 sequence: CASSTTSGQYNEQFF. The CDR3 DNA reads as TGTGCCAGTAGTACGACTAGCGGGCAGTACAATGAGCAGTTCTTC.

The J gene is TRBJ2-3, the V gene TRBV7-9; TRBD2 aligns across 8 bases. The CDR3 is 14 residues long. The V segment lost 6 bases and the J segment 0 bases; nucleotides outside the gene matches: 2. Germline V gives CDR1 SEHNR, CDR2 FQNEAQ (reference sequence). For the CDR3, the DNA is TGTGCCAGCAGACTAGCGGTTAGCACAGATACGCAGTATTTT. Translation: CASRLAVSTDTQYF.

This chain links TRBV7-2 with TRBJ1-1, with D unclear. V lost 1 base to trimming and J lost 0 bases, with 6 bases between them. The germline CDR1 and CDR2 sequences are SGHTA and FQGNSA. The CDR3 loop spans 14 amino acids. CDR3: CASSLVAVNTEAFF. The CDR3 DNA sequence: TGTGCCAGCAGCTTAGTCGCGGTGAACACTGAAGCTTTCTTT. Together with reference TRBV7-2 and TRBJ1-1, the CDR3 gives the full variable domain: GAGVSQSPSNKVTEKGKDVELRCDPISGHTALYWYRQSLGQGLEFLIYFQGNSAPDKSGLPSDRFSAERTGGSVSTLTIQRTQQEDSAVYLCASSLVAVNTEAFFGQGTRLTVV.

The rearrangement joins TRBV27 to TRBJ2-4, with D maybe TRBD2 (6 bases). This CDR3 has 17 amino acids. Trimming cost V 3 bases and J 3 bases, with 18 bases left between them. Germline CDR1 MNHEY, CDR2 SMNVEV (reference sequence). The CDR3 region is CASSLGYERAGKNIQYF. The CDR3 DNA is TGTGCCAGCAGTTTGGGGTATGAGCGGGCGGGCAAAAACATTCAGTACTTC.

The chain joins TRBV9 to TRBJ2-2, with 7 nucleotides matching TRBD1. V lost 4 bases and J lost 0; bases outside the gene matches: 9. This CDR3 contains 17 residues. Germline V gene lookup returns CDR1 SGDLS and CDR2 YYNGEE. This chain's CDR3 is CASSPTGVLANTGELFF. The CDR3 DNA follows: TGTGCCAGCAGCCCTACAGGGGTCCTCGCGAACACCGGGGAGCTGTTTTTT. The full variable domain, completed using reference TRBV9 and TRBJ2-2, is DSGVTQTPKHLITATGQRVTLRCSPRSGDLSVYWYQQSLDQGLQFLIQYYNGEERAKGNILERFSAQQFPDLHSELNLSSLELGDSALYFCASSPTGVLANTGELFFGEGSRLTVL.

The CDR3 nucleotides are TGTGCCAGCAGTCATAGCAATCAGCCCCAGCATTTT. Residues: CASSHSNQPQHF. The chain has TRBV27 and TRBJ1-5; D remains ambiguous. This CDR3 has 12 residues. V gave up 5 bases and J gave up 0 bases, with 2 bases separating them. The germline CDR1 and CDR2 sequences are MNHEY and SMNVEV (reference sequence).